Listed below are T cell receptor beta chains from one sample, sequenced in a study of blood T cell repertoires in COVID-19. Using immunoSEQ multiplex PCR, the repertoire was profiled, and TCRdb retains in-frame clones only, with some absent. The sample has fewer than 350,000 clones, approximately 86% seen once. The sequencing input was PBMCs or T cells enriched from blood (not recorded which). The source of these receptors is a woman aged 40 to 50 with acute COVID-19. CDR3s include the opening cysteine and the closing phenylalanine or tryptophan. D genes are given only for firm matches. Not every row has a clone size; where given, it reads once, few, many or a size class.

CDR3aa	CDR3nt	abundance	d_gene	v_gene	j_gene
CASSLVANYGYTF	TGTGCCAGCAGCTTGGTAGCTAACTATGGCTACACCTTC	NA	NA	TRBV5-6	TRBJ1-2
CASSFGGRVSYEQYF	TGTGCCAGCAGTTTCGGCGGGAGAGTATCCTACGAGCAGTACTTC	NA	TRBD2	TRBV28	TRBJ2-7
CASSLVGGTGYYGYTF	TGTGCCAGCAGTTTAGTTGGGGGGACCGGCTACTATGGCTACACCTTC	few	NA	TRBV28	TRBJ1-2
CASSPLSPQTTGELFF	TGTGCCAGCTCACCACTTTCTCCACAGACCACCGGGGAGCTGTTTTTT	NA	NA	TRBV18	TRBJ2-2
CASSQDGGSGQPQHF	TGTGCCAGCAGCCAAGATGGGGGCAGTGGGCAGCCCCAGCATTTT	NA	NA	TRBV3-1/TRBV3-2	TRBJ1-5
CASIDPDKNTYNEQFF	TGTGCCAGCATCGATCCCGACAAAAATACTTACAATGAGCAGTTCTTC	NA	NA	TRBV28	TRBJ2-1
CASSLSRAGNTGELFF	TGTGCCAGCAGTTTATCTAGAGCGGGGAACACCGGGGAGCTGTTTTTT	NA	NA	TRBV28	TRBJ2-2
CASSERVAGNTIYF	TGTGCCAGCAGTGAACGGGTGGCTGGAAACACCATATATTTT	NA	NA	TRBV2	TRBJ1-3
CASSLRPEGPRRGGYTF	TGTGCCAGCAGTTTACGGCCAGAGGGCCCTCGAAGAGGTGGCTACACCTTC	few	NA	TRBV27	TRBJ1-2
CASSLSHNEQFF	TGTGCCAGCAGCTTATCTCACAATGAGCAGTTCTTC	NA	NA	TRBV11-2	TRBJ2-1
CASSFSGENYGYTF	TGCGCCAGCAGCTTTTCCGGGGAGAACTATGGCTACACCTTC	NA	NA	TRBV5-1	TRBJ1-2
CASSLKGVSDTEAFF	TGTGCCAGCAGCCTGAAGGGGGTCTCGGACACTGAAGCTTTCTTT	few	NA	TRBV6-2/TRBV6-3	TRBJ1-1
CASSQDQGRDTEAFF	TGCGCCAGCAGCCAAGATCAGGGGAGGGACACTGAAGCTTTCTTT	NA	NA	TRBV4-3	TRBJ1-1
CASSSAGTAEQETQYF	TGCGCCAGCAGCTCCGCTGGGACAGCGGAACAAGAGACCCAGTACTTC	NA	TRBD1	TRBV5-1	TRBJ2-5
CASSILSDTQYF	TGTGCCAGCAGTATCCTTAGTGATACGCAGTATTTT	NA	NA	TRBV12-3/TRBV12-4	TRBJ2-3
CASSSKLLTVAGNTIYF	TGTGCCAGCAGCTCAAAACTCTTGACTGTTGCTGGAAACACCATATATTTT	few	NA	TRBV5-6	TRBJ1-3
CASSLKRARADAEAFF	TGTGCCAGCAGTTTAAAAAGGGCCAGGGCGGATGCTGAAGCTTTCTTT	NA	NA	TRBV28	TRBJ1-1
CASSFGSTDTQYF	TGTGCCAGCAGCTTTGGCAGCACAGATACGCAGTATTTT	NA	NA	TRBV7-8	TRBJ2-3
CASSLGKRGWDGYTF	TGTGCCAGCAGCTTAGGGAAAAGGGGATGGGATGGCTACACCTTC	NA	NA	TRBV11-2	TRBJ1-2
CASSTGGGTYEQYF	TGTGCCAGTAGTACGGGGGGCGGAACCTACGAGCAGTACTTC	few	NA	TRBV19	TRBJ2-7
CASSQTQDLSGNQETQYF	TGTGCCAGCAGCCAAACCCAAGATCTTAGCGGAAACCAAGAGACCCAGTACTTC	NA	NA	TRBV14	TRBJ2-5
CASSLGPSRSSYEQYF	TGTGCCAGCAGCTTAGGCCCTTCGCGGAGCTCCTACGAGCAGTACTTC	NA	NA	TRBV7-2	TRBJ2-7
CASSSKAGGDYEQYF	TGTGCCAGCAGCTCCAAAGCAGGGGGCGACTACGAGCAGTACTTC	NA	TRBD1	TRBV5-4	TRBJ2-7
CASSLGDSLKNSPLHF	TGCGCCAGCAGCTTGGGGGACAGTTTGAAGAATTCACCCCTCCACTTT	few	TRBD1	TRBV5-1	TRBJ1-6